A selection of T cell receptor beta chains follows, all from one sample in a study of shared clonotypes between healthy human individuals. Libraries were prepared by immunoSEQ multiplex PCR; TCRdb keeps only in-frame clonotypes and omits some of them. The sample consists of 2 million to 2.5 million clones, roughly 90% of them appearing once. Sequenced sample: naive CD4+ T cells from PBMCs. These receptors came from a man younger than 30 in good health. Some clones in this sample may be carry-over from other donors' samples. Both conserved end residues are part of each CDR3.

cdr3_length,v_call,j_call,cdr3_aa
17,TRBV2,TRBJ2-7,CASIMTSGIVNSYEQYF
15,TRBV6-1,TRBJ2-7,CASSFVAGQTYEQYF
12,TRBV29-1,TRBJ2-1,CSVDWGHNEQFF
13,TRBV5-4,TRBJ2-3,CASSRTGSDTQYF
13,TRBV4-2,TRBJ2-5,CASSQDRPETQYF
13,TRBV18,TRBJ1-5,CASSQGGDQPQHF
14,TRBV30,TRBJ2-2,CAWHSGRYTGELFF
15,TRBV28,TRBJ1-2,CASSLRPRTGVGYTF
15,TRBV5-1,TRBJ2-5,CASSLVAGGGETQYF
13,TRBV6-5,TRBJ1-1,CASNLRGNTEAFF
17,TRBV7-8,TRBJ1-6,CASSLWGQDLMASPLHF
16,TRBV5-4,TRBJ2-3,CASSSGGAGPTDTQYF
14,TRBV6-6,TRBJ1-2,CASSTPQGSYGYTF
16,TRBV5-6,TRBJ1-1,CASSFWDRAPNTEAFF